Listed below are T cell receptor beta chains from one sample, sequenced in a study of CD8 T cells in Susac syndrome. TCRdb called the immunoSEQ multiplex PCR reads again in MiXCR, with one record for every CDR3 protein. This table has around 130,000 distinct CDR3 sequences, roughly 89% appearing once. The sequencing sample was made of CD8+ T cells from PBMCs. Receptors were obtained from a human donor with multiple sclerosis. CDR3s include the opening cysteine and the closing phenylalanine or tryptophan. A D gene is named only where the DNA matches it firmly. Size is stated for part of the rows, as once, few or many counts, or as a class when the clone is expanded.

>TRBD1|-|TRBJ2-7|TRBV27
TGTGCCAGCAGTCCCCGGACAGGTCTCCGCGAGCAGTACTTC
CASSPRTGLREQYF
>-|-|TRBJ2-7|TRBV13
TGTGCCAGCAGCTTTGACCCGGGACAAACCTACGAGCAGTACTTC
CASSFDPGQTYEQYF
>-|-|TRBJ1-2|TRBV27
TGTGCCAGCAGCTCCGGGTCCCTCCTTGAAGGCTACACCTTC
CASSSGSLLEGYTF
>-|-|TRBJ1-5|TRBV6-2/TRBV6-3
TGTGCCAGCAGTTCCGCGGGTCCTATCTTCAATCAGCCCCAGCATTTT
CASSSAGPIFNQPQHF
>-|-|TRBJ2-2|TRBV24-1
TGTGCCACCAGTGGTCAGGAAAACACCGGGGAGCTGTTTTTT
CATSGQENTGELFF
>TRBD2|-|TRBJ2-7|TRBV3-1
TGTGCCAGCAGCCTCGATCCCCACGGGAGGGCTTACGAGCAGTACTTC
CASSLDPHGRAYEQYF
>-|-|TRBJ1-2|TRBV30
TGTGCCTGGACCGCTGGCTATGGCTACACCTTC
CAWTAGYGYTF
>TRBD1|-|TRBJ2-7|TRBV3-1
TGTGCCAGCAGCCAAGGCAGGGGGCCCTACGAGCAGTACTTC
CASSQGRGPYEQYF
>-|-|TRBJ2-2|TRBV30
TGTGCCTGGACTCTAGGGGCAGGGGCGTACACCGGGGAGCTGTTTTTT
CAWTLGAGAYTGELFF
>-|-|TRBJ1-1|TRBV6-1
TGTGCCAGCTGGGTGGAGCACCACACTGAAGCTTTCTTT
CASWVEHHTEAFF
>-|-|TRBJ2-7|TRBV27
TGTGCCAGCAGTTTGACCGGGTCCGTATTCGAGGAGCAGTACTTC
CASSLTGSVFEEQYF
>-|-|TRBJ1-2|TRBV7-8
TGTGCCAGCAGCCTCTACCGGGCTCCAGCTAACTATGGCTACACCTTC
CASSLYRAPANYGYTF
>-|once|TRBJ2-1|TRBV11-2
TGTGCCAGCAGCTTAGCTAGCCTCAGGGCTCCTTCCTACAATGAGCAGTTCTTC
CASSLASLRAPSYNEQFF
>-|-|TRBJ2-7|TRBV18
TGTGCCAGCTCACCCGACACTTTCTACGAGCAGTACTTC
CASSPDTFYEQYF
>TRBD2|-|TRBJ2-6|TRBV27
TGTGCCAGCAGTGGGGGGGTTGAGGGTCTCCTCTCTGGGGCCAACGTCCTGACTTTC
CASSGGVEGLLSGANVLTF
>-|-|TRBJ2-7|TRBV11-2
TGTGCCAGCAGCTTCGGGTCCCCCGAGCAGTACTTC
CASSFGSPEQYF
>TRBD1|-|TRBJ2-3|TRBV6-6
TGTGCCAGCAGCCGACAGGGGCCAGATACGCAGTATTTT
CASSRQGPDTQYF
>-|-|TRBJ2-7|TRBV14
TGTGCCAGCAGTCTCCGGACCGGGCCTGGGGAGCAGTACTTC
CASSLRTGPGEQYF
>-|-|TRBJ1-5|TRBV19
TGTGCCAGTAGTATCCCAGGCAATCAGCCCCAGCATTTT
CASSIPGNQPQHF
>-|-|TRBJ2-1|TRBV29-1
TGCAGCGTTAACATCGTCAGTGAGCAGTTCTTC
CSVNIVSEQFF
>-|once|TRBJ2-7|TRBV11-1
TGTGCCAGCAGCTTAGAGGTGGCGTCCTCCTACGAGCAGTACTTC
CASSLEVASSYEQYF
>TRBD1|once|TRBJ1-4|TRBV7-9
TGTGCCAGCAGGGAACAGGGGGAAAAACTGTTTTTT
CASREQGEKLFF
>-|-|TRBJ1-1|TRBV27
TGTGCCAGCAGTTTCTCCTCGACGGGGAACACTGAAGCTTTCTTT
CASSFSSTGNTEAFF
>TRBD1|-|TRBJ2-2|TRBV29-1
TGCAGCGTTGAACTGGACAGGGGGCGGACCGGGGAGCTGTTTTTT
CSVELDRGRTGELFF
>-|-|TRBJ1-2|TRBV2
TGTGCCAGCATGGGCCTTGGGGACTATGGCTACACCTTC
CASMGLGDYGYTF
>-|-|TRBJ2-2|TRBV4-2
TGTGCCAGCAGCCAAGTTATAGGAAATACCGGGGAGCTGTTCTTT
CASSQVIGNTGELFF
>-|-|TRBJ2-5|TRBV20-1
TGCAGTGCTAGAGCCAGGGGAGGAGAGACCCAGTACTTC
CSARARGGETQYF
>-|-|TRBJ1-1|TRBV12-3/TRBV12-4
TGTGCCAGCACCTTGGGGGAGTCTGAAGCTTTCTTT
CASTLGESEAFF
>-|-|TRBJ2-7|TRBV12-3/TRBV12-4
TGTGCCAGCAGTTTCCCCGGGTCACAGGGAGGCGACGAGCAGTACTTC
CASSFPGSQGGDEQYF
>-|-|TRBJ1-2|TRBV7-9
TGTGCCAGCAGCTTGGGGGCCCAAGCCCGGTTCGGCTACACCTTC
CASSLGAQARFGYTF
>-|-|TRBJ1-2|TRBV9
TGTGCCAGCAGCGTTATCCCGGGACGCCCCTACACCTTC
CASSVIPGRPYTF
>-|-|TRBJ2-7|TRBV2
TGTGCCAGCAGTGCCCGTTACTACGAGCAGTACTTC
CASSARYYEQYF
>TRBD1|-|TRBJ2-5|TRBV11-3
TGTGCCAGCAGCCCCGACAGGGGGCGGGAGACCCAGTACTTC
CASSPDRGRETQYF
>-|-|TRBJ1-1|TRBV6-5
TGTGCCAGCGGGGAAAGGGACTGTTCAAGAGGAGCTTTCTTT
CASGERDCSRGAFF
>-|-|TRBJ2-7|TRBV4-1
TGCGCCAGCAGCCAAGACATGGGGCAGCGCGCCTACGAGCAGTACTTC
CASSQDMGQRAYEQYF
>-|-|TRBJ2-1|TRBV7-9
TGTGCCAGCAGCTTAGGGGTAAATGAGCAGTTCTTC
CASSLGVNEQFF
>TRBD1|-|TRBJ2-7|TRBV30
TGTGCCTGGAGTAAAAGACAGGGGGCCAGAGAGCAGTACTTC
CAWSKRQGAREQYF
>TRBD2|-|TRBJ2-7|TRBV27
TGTGCCAGCAGTTGGGCGGGAGGTACCTACGAGCAGTACTTC
CASSWAGGTYEQYF
>TRBD1|once|TRBJ1-5|TRBV12-3/TRBV12-4
TGTGCCAGCAGCCCAACAGGGGCTAACAATCAGCCCCAGCATTTT
CASSPTGANNQPQHF
>TRBD2|-|TRBJ2-6|TRBV7-9
TGTGCCAGCAGCCTGGGGGGGGATGTCCTTTCTTTC
CASSLGGDVLSF
>-|-|TRBJ2-5|TRBV28
TGTGCCAGCAGAGCAACAGGACAAGAGACCCAGTACTTC
CASRATGQETQYF
>TRBD1|-|TRBJ2-1|TRBV6-2/TRBV6-3
TGTGCCAGCATCATGGACAGGTGGACTGCGAGTGAGCAGTTCTTC
CASIMDRWTASEQFF
>-|-|TRBJ2-7|TRBV7-8
TGTGCCAGCAGCGAAGGGGGAGAGAGGACCTACGAGCAGTACTTC
CASSEGGERTYEQYF
>-|once|TRBJ2-1|TRBV28
TGTGCCAGCACGGGGACTCTCAGCTCCTACAATGAGCAGTTCTTC
CASTGTLSSYNEQFF
>-|-|TRBJ1-2|TRBV4-3
TGCGCCAGCAGCCAAGCCGGACAGAAGAACTATGGCTACACCTTC
CASSQAGQKNYGYTF
>-|-|TRBJ2-7|TRBV7-3
TGTGCCAGCAGCCTCTTGACAGACTATCCGACCTACGAGCAGTACTTC
CASSLLTDYPTYEQYF
>-|-|TRBJ2-5|TRBV19
TGTGCCAGTAGTATAATACAGTGGGAGACCCAGTACTTC
CASSIIQWETQYF
>TRBD1|-|TRBJ1-3|TRBV2
TGTGCCAGCAGGGGCTGGACAGGGGGCGGAAACACCATATATTTT
CASRGWTGGGNTIYF
>-|once|TRBJ1-3|TRBV5-6
TGTGCCAGCAGCTTGGCGGGACGGTACTCTGGAAACACCATATATTTT
CASSLAGRYSGNTIYF
>-|-|TRBJ2-5|TRBV18
TGTGCCAGCTCACCGGGCGACCCCTGGGGTGAGACCCAGTACTTC
CASSPGDPWGETQYF
>-|-|TRBJ2-7|TRBV28
TGTGCCAGCAGGGCCCTCCTCGAGAGCTCCTACGAGCAGTACTTC
CASRALLESSYEQYF
>-|-|TRBJ2-1|TRBV15
TGTGCCACCAGCAGAGCCCCCCCGACAGAAGGGGACCCCAATGAGCAGTTCTTC
CATSRAPPTEGDPNEQFF
>-|once|TRBJ1-1|TRBV4-1
TGCGCCAGCAGCCACCGACAGGAAGCTTTCTTT
CASSHRQEAFF
>-|-|TRBJ2-5|TRBV28
TGTGCCAGCAGTTTATTTGGCAGGGGAGGACAAGAGACCCAGTACTTC
CASSLFGRGGQETQYF
>TRBD1|-|TRBJ1-5|TRBV12-3/TRBV12-4
TGTGCCAGCAGTATCCCGGGACAGGGTCGGCAGCCCCAGCATTTT
CASSIPGQGRQPQHF
>TRBD1|-|TRBJ1-1|TRBV25-1
TGTGCCAGCAGCCTCACAGGGGAGCTCTCTGAAGCTTTCTTT
CASSLTGELSEAFF
>-|-|TRBJ2-4|TRBV28
TGTGCCAGCAGTCCGGACTGGTCCAAAAACATTCAGTACTTC
CASSPDWSKNIQYF
>TRBD2|-|TRBJ2-3|TRBV5-1
TGCGCCAGCAGCTTGTTCGGGACTACCACAGATACGCAGTATTTT
CASSLFGTTTDTQYF
>TRBD2|-|TRBJ2-7|TRBV6-2/TRBV6-3
TGTGCCAGCAATGGACCGGGACTAAAAACCACCTACGAGCAGTACTTC
CASNGPGLKTTYEQYF
>TRBD2|-|TRBJ2-7|TRBV7-9
TGTGCCAGCAGCTTAGCGCAGCGGGAGTACGAGCAGTACTTC
CASSLAQREYEQYF